These 4 T cell receptor beta chains came from one sample sequenced in a study of OX40 agonist ivuxolimab in advanced cancers. Produced via immunoSEQ multiplex PCR; TCRdb's table is partial and in-frame only. Of some 86,000 clones in the sample, about 89% were seen once. This material consisted of CD4+ or CD8+ T cells sorted from blood, taken in a trial of the OX40 agonist ivuxolimab. Receptors originate from an adult with an advanced solid tumor such as melanoma, head and neck, liver or kidney cancer.

The rearrangement joins TRBV5-6 to TRBJ1-3, with D possibly matching TRBD1 (6 bases). Trimming stripped 4 bases from V and 0 bases from J, with 14 bases between. The CDR3 is made up of 16 amino acids. Per germline, CDR1 SGHDT and CDR2 YYEEEE. The CDR3 loop is CASSTTVTGSGNTIYF. Here the CDR3 DNA reads TGTGCCAGCAGCACCACTGTGACAGGCTCTGGAAACACCATATATTTT.

The chain is built from TRBV25-1 and TRBJ1-1; tentatively, D is TRBD1 (5 bases). Germline-derived CDR1 and CDR2 are MGHDK and SYGVNS. The CDR3 extends over 15 amino acids. V was pared by 4 bases and J by 5 bases, with 17 bases between. The CDR3 region is CASSVPGTYGTEAFF. The CDR3 DNA reads as TGTGCCAGCAGTGTCCCCGGGACCTATGGTACTGAAGCTTTCTTT.

This clone was recorded once. V and J are TRBV30 and TRBJ2-3; 7 positions match TRBD2. The length of the CDR3 is 15 residues. Per germline, CDR1 GTSNPN and CDR2 SVGIG (reference sequence). Germline trimming cut 0 bases from V and 0 bases from J; bases unmatched to any gene: 3. For the CDR3, the DNA is TGTGCCTGGAGTGTACTCGGGGGGAGCACAGATACGCAGTATTTT. This encodes CAWSVLGGSTDTQYF.

This rearrangement joins TRBV6-4 to TRBJ2-3; no firm D call. Germline V gene data show CDR1 as MRHNA and CDR2 as SNTAGT. This CDR3 is 13 amino acids long. V lost 2 bases, J lost 0 bases, and 3 bases lay in between. The CDR3 DNA sequence: TGTGCCAGCAGTGACGGGAGCACAGATACGCAGTATTTT. Translating it yields CASSDGSTDTQYF.